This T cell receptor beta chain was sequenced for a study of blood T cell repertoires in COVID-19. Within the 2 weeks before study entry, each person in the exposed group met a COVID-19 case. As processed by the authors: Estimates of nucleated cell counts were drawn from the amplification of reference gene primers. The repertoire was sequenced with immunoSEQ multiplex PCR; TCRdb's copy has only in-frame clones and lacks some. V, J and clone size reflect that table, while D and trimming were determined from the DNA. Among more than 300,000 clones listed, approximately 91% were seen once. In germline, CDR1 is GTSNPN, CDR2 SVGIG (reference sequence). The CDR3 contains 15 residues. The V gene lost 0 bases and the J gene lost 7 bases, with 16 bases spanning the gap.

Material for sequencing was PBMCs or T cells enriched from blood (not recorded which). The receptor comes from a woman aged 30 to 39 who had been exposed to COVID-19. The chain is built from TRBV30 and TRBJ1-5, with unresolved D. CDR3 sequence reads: CAWSVLGSGRQPQHF. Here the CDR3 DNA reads TGTGCCTGGAGTGTACTTGGGTCGGGTAGGCAGCCCCAGCATTTT.